The rows below give T cell receptor beta chains drawn from one sample of a study of vaccination effects on CD4 cells after COVID-19. Clones were sequenced by immunoSEQ multiplex PCR, and TCRdb holds only the in-frame ones, with some missing. The table includes more than 60,000 clones, approximately 72% detected once. These TCRs' antigens remain unknown. The sample in question was CD4+ T cells from PBMCs cultured without peptide, obtained before COVID-19 vaccination. These TCRs come from a human donor who had a prior SARS-CoV-2 infection. CDR3s include the opening cysteine and the closing phenylalanine or tryptophan. A D gene is named only where the DNA matches it firmly. Clone size appears in some rows only: once, few, many, or a class for an expanded clone.

clone size: -
J gene: TRBJ2-2
V gene: TRBV19
D gene: TRBD1
CDR3 protein: CATEPYRGENTGELFF
CDR3 DNA: TGTGCCACAGAGCCCTACAGGGGCGAGAACACCGGGGAGCTGTTTTTT

clone size: -
J gene: TRBJ2-5
V gene: TRBV7-2
D gene: -
CDR3 protein: CASSLVRGNQETQYF
CDR3 DNA: TGTGCCAGCAGCTTAGTCCGCGGAAATCAAGAGACCCAGTACTTC

clone size: -
J gene: TRBJ2-7
V gene: TRBV23-1
D gene: TRBD2
CDR3 protein: CASSQSAGGRYF
CDR3 DNA: TGCGCCAGCAGTCAATCTGCGGGGGGACGCTACTTC

clone size: -
J gene: TRBJ1-2
V gene: TRBV18
D gene: -
CDR3 protein: CASSPDRVNYGYTF
CDR3 DNA: TGTGCCAGCTCACCGGACAGAGTTAACTATGGCTACACCTTC

clone size: -
J gene: TRBJ1-1
V gene: TRBV10-3
D gene: -
CDR3 protein: CAISEVGGYTEAFF
CDR3 DNA: TGTGCCATCAGTGAGGTCGGGGGATACACTGAAGCTTTCTTT

clone size: -
J gene: TRBJ2-3
V gene: TRBV5-1
D gene: -
CDR3 protein: CASSLGGSGTDTQYF
CDR3 DNA: TGCGCCAGCAGCTTGGGAGGTAGCGGCACAGATACGCAGTATTTT

clone size: -
J gene: TRBJ2-2
V gene: TRBV5-1
D gene: TRBD2
CDR3 protein: CASSFWPGTSGAGELFF
CDR3 DNA: TGCGCCAGCAGCTTTTGGCCCGGGACTAGCGGAGCCGGGGAGCTGTTTTTT

clone size: -
J gene: TRBJ2-3
V gene: TRBV5-1
D gene: -
CDR3 protein: CASRFRDNTDTQYF
CDR3 DNA: TGCGCCAGCAGATTCCGGGACAACACAGATACGCAGTATTTT

clone size: -
J gene: TRBJ2-7
V gene: TRBV3-1/TRBV3-2
D gene: -
CDR3 protein: CASSPGLAGEQYF
CDR3 DNA: TGTGCCAGCTCACCTGGGCTAGCTGGGGAGCAGTACTTC

clone size: -
J gene: TRBJ1-2
V gene: TRBV5-4
D gene: TRBD1
CDR3 protein: CASSPSGGGLGSLGGYTF
CDR3 DNA: TGTGCCAGCAGTCCGTCAGGGGGCGGCTTAGGGAGCCTGGGCGGCTACACCTTC

clone size: -
J gene: TRBJ2-7
V gene: TRBV5-8
D gene: TRBD2
CDR3 protein: CARRLSGCYEQYF
CDR3 DNA: TGTGCCAGGCGACTTAGCGGGTGTTACGAGCAGTACTTC

clone size: -
J gene: TRBJ2-7
V gene: TRBV5-8
D gene: -
CDR3 protein: CASRKPYKSSEQYF
CDR3 DNA: TGTGCCAGCAGAAAACCCTACAAATCCTCCGAGCAGTACTTC

clone size: -
J gene: TRBJ2-1
V gene: TRBV2
D gene: -
CDR3 protein: CASGSNEQFF
CDR3 DNA: TGTGCCAGCGGTTCGAATGAGCAGTTCTTC

clone size: -
J gene: TRBJ2-5
V gene: TRBV5-5
D gene: -
CDR3 protein: CASSYQKARGGETQYF
CDR3 DNA: TGTGCCAGCAGCTACCAGAAGGCCAGGGGGGGGGAGACCCAGTACTTC

clone size: -
J gene: TRBJ2-3
V gene: TRBV3-1/TRBV3-2
D gene: -
CDR3 protein: CASSQVLASPDTQYF
CDR3 DNA: TGTGCCAGCAGCCAGGTTCTAGCATCCCCAGATACGCAGTATTTT

clone size: -
J gene: TRBJ1-1
V gene: TRBV7-9
D gene: TRBD1
CDR3 protein: CASSIGQDTEAFF
CDR3 DNA: TGTGCCAGCAGCATTGGACAGGACACTGAAGCTTTCTTT

clone size: -
J gene: TRBJ1-2
V gene: TRBV4-1
D gene: TRBD1
CDR3 protein: CASSQDGTGGWGYTF
CDR3 DNA: TGCGCCAGCAGCCAGGATGGGACAGGGGGTTGGGGCTACACCTTC

clone size: -
J gene: TRBJ1-2
V gene: TRBV5-1
D gene: TRBD1
CDR3 protein: CANSDAGGNGYTF
CDR3 DNA: TGCGCCAACAGCGACGCAGGGGGGAATGGCTACACCTTC

clone size: -
J gene: TRBJ2-1
V gene: TRBV5-8
D gene: TRBD2
CDR3 protein: CASSPWDGGDSYNEQFF
CDR3 DNA: TGTGCCAGCAGCCCCTGGGACGGGGGGGACTCCTACAATGAGCAGTTCTTC

clone size: once
J gene: TRBJ2-5
V gene: TRBV9
D gene: -
CDR3 protein: CASSVFSSAIPRGTQYF
CDR3 DNA: TGTGCCAGCAGCGTATTTTCTAGCGCCATACCCCGGGGGACCCAGTACTTC

clone size: -
J gene: TRBJ2-2
V gene: TRBV5-5
D gene: -
CDR3 protein: CASSLGPNTGELFF
CDR3 DNA: TGTGCCAGCAGCTTGGGACCGAACACCGGGGAGCTGTTTTTT

clone size: -
J gene: TRBJ2-7
V gene: TRBV2
D gene: -
CDR3 protein: CASSEYELTRYEQYF
CDR3 DNA: TGTGCCAGCAGTGAATATGAACTCACGAGGTACGAGCAGTACTTC

clone size: -
J gene: TRBJ1-1
V gene: TRBV7-3
D gene: -
CDR3 protein: CASSLMSGNTEAFF
CDR3 DNA: TGTGCCAGCAGCTTAATGTCGGGAAATACTGAAGCTTTCTTT

clone size: -
J gene: TRBJ1-2
V gene: TRBV7-8
D gene: -
CDR3 protein: CASSLARQILNYGYTF
CDR3 DNA: TGTGCCAGCAGCTTAGCTCGGCAGATACTTAACTATGGCTACACCTTC

clone size: few
J gene: TRBJ2-1
V gene: TRBV7-9
D gene: -
CDR3 protein: CASSLALGPLNEQFF
CDR3 DNA: TGTGCCAGCAGCTTAGCACTAGGACCCCTCAATGAGCAGTTCTTC

clone size: -
J gene: TRBJ2-1
V gene: TRBV5-1
D gene: TRBD2
CDR3 protein: CASEKSGTSNPHEQFF
CDR3 DNA: TGCGCCAGCGAAAAGAGCGGGACTAGCAACCCCCATGAGCAGTTCTTC

clone size: -
J gene: TRBJ1-1
V gene: TRBV27
D gene: -
CDR3 protein: CASSPSGGWKNTEAFF
CDR3 DNA: TGTGCCAGCAGCCCCTCCGGGGGTTGGAAGAACACTGAAGCTTTCTTT

clone size: -
J gene: TRBJ1-1
V gene: TRBV5-6
D gene: -
CDR3 protein: CASSLPPFRENTEAFF
CDR3 DNA: TGTGCCAGCAGCTTGCCCCCTTTTCGGGAGAACACTGAAGCTTTCTTT

clone size: once
J gene: TRBJ2-5
V gene: TRBV24-1
D gene: -
CDR3 protein: CATSDKGLGEETQYF
CDR3 DNA: TGTGCCACCAGTGACAAGGGACTGGGAGAAGAGACCCAGTACTTC

clone size: -
J gene: TRBJ1-1
V gene: TRBV2
D gene: TRBD1
CDR3 protein: CARTGEFRTEAFF
CDR3 DNA: TGTGCCAGAACAGGGGAGTTCAGAACTGAAGCTTTCTTT

clone size: -
J gene: TRBJ2-5
V gene: TRBV7-2
D gene: -
CDR3 protein: CASSSALEETQYF
CDR3 DNA: TGTGCCAGCAGCTCCGCCTTGGAAGAGACCCAGTACTTC

clone size: -
J gene: TRBJ1-5
V gene: TRBV2
D gene: -
CDR3 protein: CASTVEGGGNQPQHF
CDR3 DNA: TGTGCCAGCACCGTGGAGGGGGGGGGCAATCAGCCCCAGCATTTT

clone size: -
J gene: TRBJ2-3
V gene: TRBV7-2
D gene: -
CDR3 protein: CASSLGPQGSTDTQYF
CDR3 DNA: TGTGCCAGCAGCTTAGGTCCGCAAGGGAGCACAGATACGCAGTATTTT

clone size: once
J gene: TRBJ1-2
V gene: TRBV18
D gene: -
CDR3 protein: CASSVEGASNYGYTF
CDR3 DNA: TGTGCCAGCTCAGTTGAGGGTGCTTCTAACTATGGCTACACCTTC

clone size: -
J gene: TRBJ2-5
V gene: TRBV21-1
D gene: -
CDR3 protein: CASGGGETQYF
CDR3 DNA: TGTGCCAGCGGGGGCGGAGAGACCCAGTACTTC

clone size: -
J gene: TRBJ2-5
V gene: TRBV7-6
D gene: -
CDR3 protein: CASSRWGYPAETQYF
CDR3 DNA: TGTGCCAGCAGCCGCTGGGGATACCCCGCGGAGACCCAGTACTTC

clone size: -
J gene: TRBJ1-3
V gene: TRBV9
D gene: -
CDR3 protein: CASSPGTWNTIYF
CDR3 DNA: TGTGCCAGCAGCCCAGGGACTTGGAACACCATATATTTT

clone size: -
J gene: TRBJ2-1
V gene: TRBV2
D gene: -
CDR3 protein: CASSEGSFSFSPRFF
CDR3 DNA: TGTGCCAGCAGTGAAGGGTCGTTTTCCTTTTCCCCGCGGTTCTTC

clone size: -
J gene: TRBJ2-7
V gene: TRBV7-2
D gene: TRBD1
CDR3 protein: CASSSGLHQDRDYEQYF
CDR3 DNA: TGTGCCAGCAGCTCCGGACTTCACCAAGACAGGGACTACGAGCAGTACTTC

clone size: -
J gene: TRBJ2-5
V gene: TRBV2
D gene: -
CDR3 protein: CASMGRGETQYF
CDR3 DNA: TGTGCCAGCATGGGCCGGGGAGAGACCCAGTACTTC